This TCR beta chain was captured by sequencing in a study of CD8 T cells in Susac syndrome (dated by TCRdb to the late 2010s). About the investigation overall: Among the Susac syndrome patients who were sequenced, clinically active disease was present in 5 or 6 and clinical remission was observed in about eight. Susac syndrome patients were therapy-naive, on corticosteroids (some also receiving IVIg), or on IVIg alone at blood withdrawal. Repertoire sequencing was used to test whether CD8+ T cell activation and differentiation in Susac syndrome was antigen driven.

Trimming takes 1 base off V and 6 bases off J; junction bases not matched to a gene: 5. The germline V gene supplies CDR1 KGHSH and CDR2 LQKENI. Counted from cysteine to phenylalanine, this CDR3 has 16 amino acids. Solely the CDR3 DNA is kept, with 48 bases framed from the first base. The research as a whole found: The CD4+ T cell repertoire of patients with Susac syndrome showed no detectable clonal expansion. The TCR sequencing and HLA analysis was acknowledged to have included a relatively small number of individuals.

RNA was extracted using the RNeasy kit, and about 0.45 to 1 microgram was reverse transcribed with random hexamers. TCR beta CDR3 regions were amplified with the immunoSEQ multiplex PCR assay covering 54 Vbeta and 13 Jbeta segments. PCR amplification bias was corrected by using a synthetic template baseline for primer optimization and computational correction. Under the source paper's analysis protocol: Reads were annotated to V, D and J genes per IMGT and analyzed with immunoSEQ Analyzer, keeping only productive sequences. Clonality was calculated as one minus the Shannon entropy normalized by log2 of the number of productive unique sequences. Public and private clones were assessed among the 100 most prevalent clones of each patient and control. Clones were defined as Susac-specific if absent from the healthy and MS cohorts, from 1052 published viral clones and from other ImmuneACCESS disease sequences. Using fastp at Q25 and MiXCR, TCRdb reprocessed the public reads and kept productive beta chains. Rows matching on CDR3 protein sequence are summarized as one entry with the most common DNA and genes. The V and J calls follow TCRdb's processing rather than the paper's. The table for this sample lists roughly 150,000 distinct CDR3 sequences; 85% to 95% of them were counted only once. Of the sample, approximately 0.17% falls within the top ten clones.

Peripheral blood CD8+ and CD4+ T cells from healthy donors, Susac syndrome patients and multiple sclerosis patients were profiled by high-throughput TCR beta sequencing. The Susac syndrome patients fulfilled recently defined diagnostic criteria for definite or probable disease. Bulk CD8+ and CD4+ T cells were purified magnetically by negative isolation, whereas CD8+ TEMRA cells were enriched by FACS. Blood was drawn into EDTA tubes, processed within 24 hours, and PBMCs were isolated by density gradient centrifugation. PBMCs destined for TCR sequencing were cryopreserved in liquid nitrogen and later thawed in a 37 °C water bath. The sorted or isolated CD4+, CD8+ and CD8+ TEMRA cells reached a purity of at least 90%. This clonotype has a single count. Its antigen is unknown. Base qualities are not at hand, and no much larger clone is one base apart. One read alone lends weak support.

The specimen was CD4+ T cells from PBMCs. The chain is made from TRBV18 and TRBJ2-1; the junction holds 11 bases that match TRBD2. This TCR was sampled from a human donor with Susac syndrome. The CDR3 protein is CASSPLAGGQGNEQFF. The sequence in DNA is TGTGCCAGCTCACCACTAGCGGGGGGGCAAGGCAATGAGCAGTTCTTC.